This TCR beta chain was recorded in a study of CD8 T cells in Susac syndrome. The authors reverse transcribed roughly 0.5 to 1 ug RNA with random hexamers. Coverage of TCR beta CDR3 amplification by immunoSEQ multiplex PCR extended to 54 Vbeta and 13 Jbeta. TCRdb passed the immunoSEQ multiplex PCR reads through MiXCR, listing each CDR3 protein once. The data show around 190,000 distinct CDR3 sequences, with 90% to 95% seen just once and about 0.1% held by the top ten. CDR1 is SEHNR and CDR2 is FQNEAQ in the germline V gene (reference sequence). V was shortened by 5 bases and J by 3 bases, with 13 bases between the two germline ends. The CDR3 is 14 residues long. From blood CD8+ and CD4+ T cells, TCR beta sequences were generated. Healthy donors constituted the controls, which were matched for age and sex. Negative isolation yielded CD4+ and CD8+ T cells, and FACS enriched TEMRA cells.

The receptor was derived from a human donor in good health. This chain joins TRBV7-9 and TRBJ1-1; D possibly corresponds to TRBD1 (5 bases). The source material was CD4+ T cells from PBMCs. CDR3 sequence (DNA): TGTGCCAGCAGCCATGGGGGGTCGGACACTGAAGCTTTCTTT. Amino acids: CASSHGGSDTEAFF.